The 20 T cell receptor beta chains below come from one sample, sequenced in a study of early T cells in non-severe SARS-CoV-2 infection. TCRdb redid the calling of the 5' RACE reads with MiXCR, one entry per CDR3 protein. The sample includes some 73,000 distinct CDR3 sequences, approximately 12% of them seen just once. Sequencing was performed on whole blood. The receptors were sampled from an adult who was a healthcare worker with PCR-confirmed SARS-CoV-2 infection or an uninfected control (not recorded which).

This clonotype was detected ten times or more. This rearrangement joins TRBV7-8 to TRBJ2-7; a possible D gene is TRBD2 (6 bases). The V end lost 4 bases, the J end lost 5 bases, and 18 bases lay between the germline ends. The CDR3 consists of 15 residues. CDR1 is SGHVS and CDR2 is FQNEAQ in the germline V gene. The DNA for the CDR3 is TGTGCCAGCAGCTCCCCCCTAGCGAAAGGCCACGAGCAGTACTTC. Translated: CASSSPLAKGHEQYF.

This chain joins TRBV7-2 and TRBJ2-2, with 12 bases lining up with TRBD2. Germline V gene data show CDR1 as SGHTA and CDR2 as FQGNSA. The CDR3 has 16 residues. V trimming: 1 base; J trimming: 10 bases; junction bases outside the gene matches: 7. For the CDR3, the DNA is TGTGCCAGCAGCTTAGGCCCCCTAGCGGGAGGGGTGGAGCTGTTTTTT. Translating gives CASSLGPLAGGVELFF.

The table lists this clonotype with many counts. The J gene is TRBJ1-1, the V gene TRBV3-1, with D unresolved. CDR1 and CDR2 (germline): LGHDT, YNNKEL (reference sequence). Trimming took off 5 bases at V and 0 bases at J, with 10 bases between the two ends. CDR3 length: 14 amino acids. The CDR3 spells CASSLRRMNTEAFF. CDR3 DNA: TGTGCCAGCAGCTTGCGTAGGATGAACACTGAAGCTTTCTTT.

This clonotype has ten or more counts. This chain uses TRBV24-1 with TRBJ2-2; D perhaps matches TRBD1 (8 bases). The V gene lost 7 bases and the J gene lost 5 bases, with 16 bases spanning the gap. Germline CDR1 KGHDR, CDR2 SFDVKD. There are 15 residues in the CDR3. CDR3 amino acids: CATRTDREGTGELFF. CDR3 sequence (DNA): TGTGCCACCAGAACGGACAGGGAGGGGACCGGGGAGCTGTTTTTT.

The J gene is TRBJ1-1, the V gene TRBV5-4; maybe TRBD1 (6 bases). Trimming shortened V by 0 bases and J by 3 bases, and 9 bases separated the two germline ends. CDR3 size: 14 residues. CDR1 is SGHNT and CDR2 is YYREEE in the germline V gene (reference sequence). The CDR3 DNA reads TGTGCCAGCAGCTTGGCGGCAGGGGACACTGAAGCTTTCTTT. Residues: CASSLAAGDTEAFF.

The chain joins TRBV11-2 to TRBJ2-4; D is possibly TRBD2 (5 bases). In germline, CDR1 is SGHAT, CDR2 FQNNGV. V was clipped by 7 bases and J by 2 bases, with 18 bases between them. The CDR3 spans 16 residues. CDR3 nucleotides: TGTGCCAGCACCCTACTGTTAGGAGGAACCAAAAACATTCAGTACTTC. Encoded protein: CASTLLLGGTKNIQYF.

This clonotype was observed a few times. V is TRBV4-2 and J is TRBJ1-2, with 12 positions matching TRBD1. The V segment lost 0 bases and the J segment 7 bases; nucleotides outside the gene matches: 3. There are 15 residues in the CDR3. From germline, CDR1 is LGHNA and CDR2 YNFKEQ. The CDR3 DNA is TGTGCCAGCAGCCAAGATTGGGACAGGGGGCTTGGCTACACCTTC. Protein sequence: CASSQDWDRGLGYTF.

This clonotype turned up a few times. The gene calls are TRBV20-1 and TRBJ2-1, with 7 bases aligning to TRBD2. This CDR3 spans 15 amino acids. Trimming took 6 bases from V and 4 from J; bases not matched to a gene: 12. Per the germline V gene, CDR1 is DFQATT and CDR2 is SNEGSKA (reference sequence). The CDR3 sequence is CSASPRAGVYNEQFF. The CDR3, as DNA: TGCAGTGCGTCCCCCAGGGCGGGAGTATACAATGAGCAGTTCTTC.

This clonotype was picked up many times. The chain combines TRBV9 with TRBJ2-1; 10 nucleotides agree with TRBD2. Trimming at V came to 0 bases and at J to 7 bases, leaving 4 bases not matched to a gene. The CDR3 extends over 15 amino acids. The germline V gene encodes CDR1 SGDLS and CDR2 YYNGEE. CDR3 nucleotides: TGTGCCAGCAGCGTAGGTCAGCGGGAGGGGAATGAGCAGTTCTTC. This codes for CASSVGQREGNEQFF.

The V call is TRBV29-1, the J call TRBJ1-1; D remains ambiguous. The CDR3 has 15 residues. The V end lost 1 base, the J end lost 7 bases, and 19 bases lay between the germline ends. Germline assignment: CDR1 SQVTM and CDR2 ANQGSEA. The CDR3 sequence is CSVEGRAGRPLEAFF. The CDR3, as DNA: TGCAGCGTTGAAGGAAGGGCAGGCCGCCCACTTGAAGCTTTCTTT.

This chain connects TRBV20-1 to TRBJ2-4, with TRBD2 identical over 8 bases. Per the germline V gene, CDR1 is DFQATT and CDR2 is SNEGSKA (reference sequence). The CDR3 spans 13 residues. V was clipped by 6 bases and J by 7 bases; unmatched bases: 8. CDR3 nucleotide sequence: TGCAGTGCACGAGCGGGAGCAGGGAACATTCAGTACTTC. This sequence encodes CSARAGAGNIQYF.

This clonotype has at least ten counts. For the CDR3, the DNA is TGTGCCAGCAGTCCCTACGGAGCGGGAGGGGCTAATGAGCAGTTCTTC. Its translation: CASSPYGAGGANEQFF. The chain carries TRBV28 and TRBJ2-1; 10 bases are shared with TRBD2. Germline CDR1 reads MDHEN; CDR2 reads SYDVKM. CDR3 length: 16 amino acids. The V gene end was trimmed by 5 bases and the J gene end by 7 bases; junction bases not matched to a gene: 11.

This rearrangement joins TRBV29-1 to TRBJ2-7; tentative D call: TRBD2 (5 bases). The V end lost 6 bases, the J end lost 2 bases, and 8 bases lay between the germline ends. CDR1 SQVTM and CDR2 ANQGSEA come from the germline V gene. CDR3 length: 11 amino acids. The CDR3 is CSVPGTYEQYF. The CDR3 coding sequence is TGCAGCGTCCCCGGGACCTACGAGCAGTACTTC.

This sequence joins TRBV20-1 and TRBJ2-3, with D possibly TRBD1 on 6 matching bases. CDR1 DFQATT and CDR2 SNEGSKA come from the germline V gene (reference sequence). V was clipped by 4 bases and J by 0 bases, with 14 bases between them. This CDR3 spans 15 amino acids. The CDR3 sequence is CSATWGPSSTDTQYF. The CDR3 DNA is TGCAGTGCTACCTGGGGGCCCTCCAGCACAGATACGCAGTATTTT.

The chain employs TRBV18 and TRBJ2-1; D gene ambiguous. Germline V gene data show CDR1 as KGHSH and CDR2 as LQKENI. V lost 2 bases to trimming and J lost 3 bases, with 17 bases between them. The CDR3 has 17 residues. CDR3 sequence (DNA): TGTGCCAGCTCACCAAGTGGTCTGTGGCAGGACTACAATGAGCAGTTCTTC. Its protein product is CASSPSGLWQDYNEQFF.

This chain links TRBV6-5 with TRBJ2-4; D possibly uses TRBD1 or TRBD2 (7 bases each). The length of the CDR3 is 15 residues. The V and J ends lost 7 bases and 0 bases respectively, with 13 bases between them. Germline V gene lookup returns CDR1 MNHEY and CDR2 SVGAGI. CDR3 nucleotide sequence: TGTGCCAGCACCCCAGGGGGGGGAGCCAAAAACATTCAGTACTTC. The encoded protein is CASTPGGGAKNIQYF.

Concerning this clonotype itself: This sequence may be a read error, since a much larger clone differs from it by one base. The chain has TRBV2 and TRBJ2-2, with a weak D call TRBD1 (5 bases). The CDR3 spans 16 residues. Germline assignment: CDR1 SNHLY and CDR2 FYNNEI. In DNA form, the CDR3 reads TGTGTCAGCAGTGAAGTGGGGCTAACTAACACCGGGGAGCTGTTTTTT. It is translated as CVSSEVGLTNTGELFF.

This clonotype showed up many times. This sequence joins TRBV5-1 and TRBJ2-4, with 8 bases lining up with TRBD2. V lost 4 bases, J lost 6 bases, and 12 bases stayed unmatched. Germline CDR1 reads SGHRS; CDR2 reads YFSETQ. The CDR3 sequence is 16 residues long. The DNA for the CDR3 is TGCGCCAGCAGCCCCGCAGCGGGAGTGGTCGGAAACATTCAGTACTTC. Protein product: CASSPAAGVVGNIQYF.

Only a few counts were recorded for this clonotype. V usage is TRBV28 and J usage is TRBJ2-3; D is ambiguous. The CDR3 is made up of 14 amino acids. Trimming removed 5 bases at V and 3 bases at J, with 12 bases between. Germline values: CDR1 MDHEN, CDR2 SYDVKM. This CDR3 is CASSPLMETDTQYF. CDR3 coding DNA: TGTGCCAGCAGTCCCCTAATGGAAACAGATACGCAGTATTTT.

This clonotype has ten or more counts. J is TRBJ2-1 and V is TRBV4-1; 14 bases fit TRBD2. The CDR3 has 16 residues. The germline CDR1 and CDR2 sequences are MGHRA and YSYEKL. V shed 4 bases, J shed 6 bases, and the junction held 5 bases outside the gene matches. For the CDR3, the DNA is TGCGCCAGCAGCCCCCAGGGGACTAGCGGGAGCAATGAGCAGTTCTTC. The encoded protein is CASSPQGTSGSNEQFF.